This is a list of T cell receptor beta chains from one sample in a study of shared clonotypes between healthy human individuals. Assay: immunoSEQ multiplex PCR; the TCRdb copy retains only in-frame clones and omits some. Among 1 million to 1.3 million clones, about 80% were seen once, and the ten largest hold 0.5% to 0.65%. Sequencing was performed on memory CD4+ T cells from PBMCs. Receptor source: a man younger than 35 in good health. Some clones in this sample may be carry-over from other donors' samples. The CDR3 runs from the conserved cysteine through the conserved F or W. A D gene is named only where the DNA matches it firmly. Some rows have no size entry. The others give once, few or many, or a class for an expanded clone.

v_gene	abundance	d_gene	j_gene	CDR3aa	CDR3nt
TRBV5-4	NA	NA	TRBJ2-3	CASSKTSSDTQYF	TGTGCCAGCAGCAAAACTAGCTCAGATACGCAGTATTTT
TRBV5-1	NA	TRBD1	TRBJ2-7	CASSFRQGVSEQYF	TGCGCCAGCAGCTTCAGACAGGGGGTGAGTGAGCAGTACTTC
TRBV9	NA	TRBD1	TRBJ1-4	CASSVAPGRGSGEKLFF	TGTGCCAGCAGCGTAGCTCCGGGCAGGGGGTCAGGTGAAAAACTGTTTTTT
TRBV28	once	NA	TRBJ2-6	CASSFRSGANVLTF	TGTGCCAGCAGTTTTAGGTCCGGGGCCAACGTCCTGACTTTC
TRBV18	NA	NA	TRBJ1-4	CASSPSGLLNEKLFF	TGTGCCAGCTCACCATCGGGTCTCCTTAATGAAAAACTGTTTTTT
TRBV6-4	NA	TRBD1	TRBJ1-1	CASSAKGGTGVEAFF	TGTGCCAGCAGTGCCAAGGGGGGGACAGGGGTTGAAGCTTTCTTT
TRBV20-1	NA	NA	TRBJ2-5	CSALPRETQYF	TGCAGTGCATTACCGAGGGAGACCCAGTACTTC
TRBV19	NA	NA	TRBJ1-2	CASRRDAADAYTF	TGTGCCTCGCGCCGGGACGCCGCCGATGCCTACACCTTC
TRBV30	once	NA	TRBJ1-2	CAWSGPANYGYTF	TGTGCCTGGAGTGGTCCAGCAAACTATGGCTACACCTTC
TRBV5-4	NA	NA	TRBJ2-3	CASRADTDTQYF	TGTGCCAGCAGAGCGGACACAGATACGCAGTATTTT
TRBV7-6	NA	NA	TRBJ1-1	CASSLDFGGEAFF	TGTGCCAGCAGCTTAGACTTCGGGGGGGAAGCTTTCTTT
TRBV28	NA	NA	TRBJ2-7	CASSGSGSKYEQYF	TGTGCCAGCAGTGGGTCCGGCTCAAAATACGAGCAGTACTTC
TRBV6-6	NA	TRBD1	TRBJ2-4	CASSYWDREKNIQYF	TGTGCCAGCAGTTACTGGGACAGGGAGAAAAACATTCAGTACTTC
TRBV7-9	once	NA	TRBJ1-1	CASSVAEVEAFF	TGTGCCAGCAGCGTAGCGGAGGTTGAAGCTTTCTTT
TRBV6-5	NA	NA	TRBJ2-7	CASSYSGRTREQYF	TGTGCCAGCAGTTACTCGGGCAGGACAAGGGAGCAGTACTTC
TRBV18	once	TRBD1	TRBJ2-6	CASSPGQGLIGANVLTF	TGTGCCAGCTCACCTGGACAGGGGCTAATCGGGGCCAACGTCCTGACTTTC
TRBV6-5	NA	NA	TRBJ2-3	CASSYSRDRRTDTQYF	TGTGCCAGCAGTTACTCGCGTGACAGACGCACAGATACGCAGTATTTT
TRBV4-2	NA	TRBD1	TRBJ2-2	CASSLGGRLNTGELFF	TGTGCCAGCAGCTTAGGGGGCAGGTTGAACACCGGGGAGCTGTTTTTT
TRBV2	NA	NA	TRBJ2-6	CASSKATSGANVLTF	TGTGCCAGCAGTAAAGCGACTTCTGGGGCCAACGTCCTGACTTTC
TRBV5-1	NA	NA	TRBJ2-6	CASSAIYTPSGANVLTF	TGCGCCAGCAGCGCAATATATACGCCCTCTGGGGCCAACGTCCTGACTTTC
TRBV7-9	NA	TRBD2	TRBJ2-7	CASSLGGGRIYEQYF	TGTGCCAGCAGCTTAGGCGGGGGGCGGATCTACGAGCAGTACTTC
TRBV27	NA	TRBD2	TRBJ2-7	CASSRLAGDYEQYF	TGTGCCAGCAGCCGACTAGCGGGGGACTACGAGCAGTACTTC
TRBV5-1	NA	TRBD1	TRBJ2-5	CASSGEGQGTETQYF	TGCGCCAGCAGCGGGGAAGGACAGGGAACGGAGACCCAGTACTTC
TRBV25-1	few	NA	TRBJ1-1	CASSESEATNTEAFF	TGTGCCAGCAGTGAATCTGAGGCTACGAACACTGAAGCTTTCTTT
TRBV9	NA	NA	TRBJ2-7	CASSTVGEQYF	TGTGCCAGCAGCACAGTGGGGGAGCAGTACTTC
TRBV5-4	NA	TRBD2	TRBJ2-2	CASSSTSANTGELFF	TGTGCCAGCAGCTCGACTAGCGCGAACACCGGGGAGCTGTTTTTT
TRBV15	NA	TRBD1	TRBJ1-5	CATSSAPGQGTQPQHF	TGTGCCACCAGCAGCGCCCCGGGACAGGGTACCCAGCCCCAGCATTTT
TRBV28	NA	NA	TRBJ1-3	CATHNSGNTIYF	TGTGCCACCCATAACTCTGGAAACACCATATATTTT
TRBV11-2	NA	TRBD1	TRBJ2-4	CASSPGTGGQVQYF	TGTGCCAGCAGCCCTGGGACAGGGGGTCAAGTTCAGTACTTC
TRBV5-1	NA	TRBD2	TRBJ2-5	CASSARGLAGGLETQYF	TGCGCCAGCAGCGCCCGGGGACTAGCGGGAGGGCTGGAGACCCAGTACTTC
TRBV2	once	TRBD1	TRBJ2-3	CASSRDRGLADTQYF	TGTGCCAGCAGCAGGGACAGGGGCCTCGCAGATACGCAGTATTTT
TRBV6-1	NA	NA	TRBJ1-5	CATIAGDYSNQPQHF	TGTGCCACCATCGCGGGGGATTATAGCAATCAGCCCCAGCATTTT
TRBV7-3	NA	NA	TRBJ2-7	CASSLSRSYEQYF	TGTGCCAGCAGCTTGTCCCGTTCCTACGAGCAGTACTTC
TRBV9	NA	NA	TRBJ2-3	CASSLDQTDTQYF	TGTGCCAGCAGCTTAGACCAGACAGATACGCAGTATTTT
TRBV7-6	NA	NA	TRBJ2-1	CASSIAGDEQFF	TGTGCCAGCAGCATAGCTGGGGATGAGCAGTTCTTC
TRBV2	NA	NA	TRBJ2-5	CVSSELPQETQYF	TGTGTCAGCAGCGAGCTTCCTCAAGAGACCCAGTACTTC
TRBV5-1	NA	NA	TRBJ2-1	CASSLAGSGAYNEQFF	TGCGCCAGCAGCTTGGCCGGAAGCGGAGCGTACAATGAGCAGTTCTTC
TRBV6-5	NA	NA	TRBJ2-5	CASSYSGPGTQYF	TGTGCCAGCAGTTACTCAGGTCCCGGGACCCAGTACTTC
TRBV4-2	NA	NA	TRBJ2-3	CASSHPGGQGGDTQYF	TGTGCCAGCAGCCACCCAGGAGGCCAGGGGGGGGATACGCAGTATTTT
TRBV2	NA	NA	TRBJ2-4	CASSVIAKNIQYF	TGTGCCAGCAGTGTGATAGCGAAAAACATTCAGTACTTC
TRBV19	NA	TRBD2	TRBJ2-3	CASSSQRDTDTQYF	TGTGCCAGTAGTTCGCAGCGGGACACAGATACGCAGTATTTT
TRBV5-6	NA	TRBD1	TRBJ1-1	CASSFLFTGGLGAFF	TGTGCCAGCAGCTTCCTTTTTACAGGGGGATTGGGAGCTTTCTTT
TRBV5-4	NA	NA	TRBJ2-5	CASSFDRETQYF	TGTGCCAGCAGCTTCGACCGGGAGACCCAGTACTTC
TRBV7-2	once	NA	TRBJ2-7	CASSLGSSYYEQYF	TGTGCCAGCAGCTTAGGCAGTAGCTACTACGAGCAGTACTTC
TRBV28	once	NA	TRBJ2-5	CASSLGQVETQYF	TGTGCCAGCAGTTTGGGGCAGGTCGAGACCCAGTACTTC
TRBV7-8	once	NA	TRBJ2-5	CASSLVRARREETQYF	TGTGCCAGCAGCCTAGTCAGGGCGAGAAGGGAGGAGACCCAGTACTTC
TRBV7-2	NA	TRBD2	TRBJ2-1	CASSSYRLASEQFF	TGTGCCAGCAGTTCTTATAGACTAGCTAGTGAGCAGTTCTTC
TRBV9	few	NA	TRBJ2-7	CASSVEGQPYEQYF	TGTGCCAGCAGCGTAGAAGGACAGCCCTACGAGCAGTACTTC
TRBV6-5	once	TRBD1	TRBJ1-1	CASRITGQHKSEAFF	TGTGCCAGCAGGATCACGGGACAGCACAAAAGTGAAGCTTTCTTT
TRBV5-4	NA	NA	TRBJ2-7	CASSFNYEQYF	TGTGCCAGCAGCTTCAACTACGAGCAGTACTTC
TRBV29-1	once	NA	TRBJ1-1	CSVGRQTNTEAFF	TGCAGCGTGGGGAGACAGACGAACACTGAAGCTTTCTTT
TRBV30	NA	NA	TRBJ1-4	CAWSVQKTSQLNEKLFF	TGTGCCTGGAGTGTACAGAAAACATCCCAGCTTAATGAAAAACTGTTTTTT